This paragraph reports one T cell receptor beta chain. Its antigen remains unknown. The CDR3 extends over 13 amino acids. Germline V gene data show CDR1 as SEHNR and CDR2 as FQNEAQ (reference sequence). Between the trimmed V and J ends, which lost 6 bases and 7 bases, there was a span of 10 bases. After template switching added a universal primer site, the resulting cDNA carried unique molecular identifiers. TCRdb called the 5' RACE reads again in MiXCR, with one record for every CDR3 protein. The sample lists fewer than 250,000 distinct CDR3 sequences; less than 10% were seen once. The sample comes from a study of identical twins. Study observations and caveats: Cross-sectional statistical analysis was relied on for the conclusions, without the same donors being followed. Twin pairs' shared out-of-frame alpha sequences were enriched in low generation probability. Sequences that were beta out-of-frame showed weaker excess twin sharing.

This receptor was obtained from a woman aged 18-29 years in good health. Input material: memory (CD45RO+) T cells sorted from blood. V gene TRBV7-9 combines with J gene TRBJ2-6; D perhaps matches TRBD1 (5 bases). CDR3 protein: CASSLGVANVLTF. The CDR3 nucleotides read TGTGCCAGCAGTCTAGGGGTCGCCAACGTCCTGACTTTC. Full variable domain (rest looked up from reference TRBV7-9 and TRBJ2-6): DTGVSQNPRHKITKRGQNVTFRCDPISEHNRLYWYRQTLGQGPEFLTYFQNEAQLEKSRLLSDRFSAERPKGSFSTLEIQRTEQGDSAMYLCASSLGVANVLTFGAGSRLTVL.